Listed below are T cell receptor beta chains from one sample, sequenced in a study of blood T cell repertoires in COVID-19. TCRdb's copy holds only in-frame clones and misses some; the assay was immunoSEQ multiplex PCR. The repertoire consists of more than 350,000 clones, with around 87% occurring once and the leading ten covering about 10%. Sequenced: peripheral blood. The receptors come from a woman aged 25 to 39 with COVID-19, enrolled during active disease. CDR3s include the opening cysteine and the closing phenylalanine or tryptophan. The order of the fields is J gene, D gene, clone size, V gene, CDR3 DNA, CDR3 protein. A D gene is named only where the DNA matches it firmly. Clone sizes are given selectively: once, few, many, or a class where the clone is expanded.

TRBJ2-1 | NA | NA | TRBV18 | TGTGCCAGCTCAGCCAGCGGAACCGGGCGGGGTGAGCAGTTCTTC | CASSASGTGRGEQFF
TRBJ2-6 | TRBD1 | NA | TRBV30 | TGTGCCTGGCAACCGGGACAGGGCGCCTCTGGGGCCAACGTCCTGACTTTC | CAWQPGQGASGANVLTF
TRBJ2-1 | TRBD1 | once | TRBV7-2 | TGTGCCAGCAGCTTAGAAGGGACAGGCCTATACAATGAGCAGTTCTTC | CASSLEGTGLYNEQFF
TRBJ1-5 | TRBD1 | NA | TRBV2 | TGTGCCAGCAGTGCGGACAGGGCGGGCAATCAGCCCCAGCATTTT | CASSADRAGNQPQHF
TRBJ2-7 | NA | NA | TRBV6-5 | TGTGCCAGCAATATCGTTCCAGCCTACGAGCAGTACTTC | CASNIVPAYEQYF
TRBJ2-3 | TRBD2 | few | TRBV5-4 | TGTGCCAGCAGCAGACTAGCGGGAATTGATACGCAGTATTTT | CASSRLAGIDTQYF
TRBJ1-2 | NA | NA | TRBV21-1 | TGTGCCAGCAGCGGGACAGGGGGCAACTATGGCTACACCTTC | CASSGTGGNYGYTF
TRBJ2-5 | TRBD2 | once | TRBV24-1 | TGTGCCACCAGTGACAGGGAGGGAGAGACCCAGTACTTC | CATSDREGETQYF
TRBJ1-3 | NA | NA | TRBV3-1/TRBV3-2 | TGTGCCAGCAGACCAGACACATTTCAAAACACCATATATTTT | CASRPDTFQNTIYF
TRBJ2-1 | NA | NA | TRBV30 | TGTGCCTGGATTAGAACCCCGGGAGTTGAGCAGTTCTTC | CAWIRTPGVEQFF
TRBJ2-7 | TRBD2 | NA | TRBV4-2 | TGTGCCAGCAGCCAAGATGGGGGGGGGACTAGCAGCTCCTACGAGCAGTACTTC | CASSQDGGGTSSSYEQYF
TRBJ1-1 | NA | NA | TRBV19 | TGTGCCAGTAGTATAGGTTTGAGGGCGAACACTGAAGCTTTCTTT | CASSIGLRANTEAFF
TRBJ2-7 | TRBD1 | once | TRBV10-3 | TGTGCCATCAAGGGGACAGGGGCCGAGCAGTACTTC | CAIKGTGAEQYF
TRBJ1-5 | NA | NA | TRBV12-2 | TGTGCAAACCCGGGACAGGTGACCGTTCGGAGCAATCAGCCCCAGCATTTT | CANPGQVTVRSNQPQHF
TRBJ2-5 | TRBD2 | NA | TRBV20-1 | TGCAGTGCTAGTTCTAGCGGGAGTCTAGAGACCCAGTACTTC | CSASSSGSLETQYF
TRBJ2-7 | TRBD2 | NA | TRBV5-6 | TGTGCCAGCAGCGGCGGACTAGCGGGGATCTACGAGCAGTACTTC | CASSGGLAGIYEQYF
TRBJ1-2 | TRBD1 | NA | TRBV5-1 | TGCGCCAGCAGCTTGGGAGGACAGGTTCGCACCTTC | CASSLGGQVRTF
TRBJ1-1 | TRBD1 | NA | TRBV5-6 | TGTGCCAGCAGCATGAGGGGGCCCACTGAAGCTTTCTTT | CASSMRGPTEAFF
TRBJ2-1 | NA | NA | TRBV5-1 | TGCGCCAGCAGCTTAAGCGGGCGGGGCAATGAGCAGTTCTTC | CASSLSGRGNEQFF
TRBJ2-1 | TRBD1 | NA | TRBV15 | TGTGCCACCAGCAGAGAAAGGGCAGGGGGGCAGTTCTTC | CATSRERAGGQFF
TRBJ1-2 | NA | NA | TRBV5-1 | TGCGCCAGCAGCTTGCGCGGGAGAGTGGTGGATGGCTACACCTTC | CASSLRGRVVDGYTF
TRBJ2-3 | TRBD2 | NA | TRBV19 | TGTGCCAGTGGGGGACTAGCGTCAGATACGCAGTATTTT | CASGGLASDTQYF
TRBJ2-4 | NA | NA | TRBV21-1 | TGTGCCAGCAGCAAAAAGAGGGCGGCCAAAAACATTCAGTACTTC | CASSKKRAAKNIQYF
TRBJ1-2 | TRBD1 | NA | TRBV7-9 | TGTGCCAGCAGCCAGACGGTAGGACAGGTATATGGCTACACCTTC | CASSQTVGQVYGYTF
TRBJ2-7 | TRBD1 | NA | TRBV28 | TGTGCCAGCAGTTTCGAGGACAGGGTGAAGGGTGGGGAGCAGTACTTC | CASSFEDRVKGGEQYF
TRBJ1-5 | TRBD1 | NA | TRBV28 | TGTGCCAGCAGTTTATGGGGGAGGACAGGGTCCTCGGGGGGCAATCAGCCCCAGCATTTT | CASSLWGRTGSSGGNQPQHF
TRBJ2-3 | TRBD2 | NA | TRBV7-3 | TGTGCCAGCAGCCCCGGCCCGGGACTAGCGACCGATACGCAGTATTTT | CASSPGPGLATDTQYF
TRBJ2-3 | TRBD2 | NA | TRBV30 | TGTGCCTGGAGGGGACTAGCGGGAGGGACAGATACGCAGTATTTT | CAWRGLAGGTDTQYF
TRBJ2-7 | NA | few | TRBV27 | TGTGCCAGCAGTTTTATCGGAGCAGGGTACGAGCAGTACTTC | CASSFIGAGYEQYF
TRBJ2-2 | TRBD2 | NA | TRBV19 | TGTGCCAGTAGTATAGGGTGGACTAGCGGGATTAGGACCGGGGAGCTGTTTTTT | CASSIGWTSGIRTGELFF
TRBJ1-5 | NA | NA | TRBV27 | TGTGCCAGCAGTTTAGGAGACAATCAGCCCCAGCATTTT | CASSLGDNQPQHF
TRBJ2-1 | TRBD2 | NA | TRBV3-1/TRBV3-2 | TGTGCCAGCACCCCATCCAGGGCGCTAGCGGGAGGGTCTGAGCAGTTCTTC | CASTPSRALAGGSEQFF
TRBJ2-1 | NA | NA | TRBV7-3 | TGTGCCAGCAGCCCCGGCCGGGGCAATGAGCAGTTCTTC | CASSPGRGNEQFF
TRBJ1-5 | NA | NA | TRBV2 | TGTGCCAGCAGTGTCTCGGGGTGGCAGCCCCAGCATTTT | CASSVSGWQPQHF
TRBJ1-6 | NA | NA | TRBV5-1 | TGCGCCAGCAGCTTGGACGGCTCCTATAATTCACCCCTCCACTTT | CASSLDGSYNSPLHF
TRBJ2-3 | TRBD2 | NA | TRBV7-2 | TGTGCCAGCAGACAAGGACTAGCGGGAGCAGATACGCAGTATTTT | CASRQGLAGADTQYF
TRBJ1-4 | NA | NA | TRBV15 | TGTGCCACCAGCAGAGAATCGGGATGGAGGAATGAAAAACTGTTTTTT | CATSRESGWRNEKLFF
TRBJ2-1 | TRBD2 | NA | TRBV2 | TGTGCCAGCACGGTAGCGGGAGGGCCGAATGAGCAGTTCTTC | CASTVAGGPNEQFF
TRBJ1-1 | NA | NA | TRBV7-9 | TGTGCCAGCAGCTTAGTAGGGGCCGGTGAAGCTTTCTTT | CASSLVGAGEAFF
TRBJ1-1 | NA | few | TRBV4-1 | TGCGCCAGCAGCTATCGGGACACCCTAGAGAACACTGAAGCTTTCTTT | CASSYRDTLENTEAFF
TRBJ1-4 | NA | NA | TRBV5-6 | TGTGCCAGCAGCTTGGGGGCAGGGACTAATGAAAAACTGTTTTTT | CASSLGAGTNEKLFF
TRBJ2-7 | NA | NA | TRBV7-9 | TGTGCCAGCAGCCTAGATCCATCGGGAGCGGGCTACGAGCAGTACTTC | CASSLDPSGAGYEQYF
TRBJ2-3 | TRBD1 | few | TRBV10-3 | TGTGCCATCAGGAAGGACAGGGGGGCAACAGATACGCAGTATTTT | CAIRKDRGATDTQYF
TRBJ1-3 | NA | NA | TRBV7-2 | TGTGCCAGCAGCTTGCGGAGCTCTGGAAACACCATATATTTT | CASSLRSSGNTIYF